This T cell receptor beta chain was obtained from a study of Ad26.COV2.S vaccination and SARS-CoV-2 variants. Sequenced by immunoSEQ multiplex PCR; TCRdb stores in-frame clones only, minus some. The repertoire includes about 470,000 clones, roughly 91% of them detected once, and less than 5.5% sits in the top ten. This CDR3 has 14 amino acids. Between the trimmed V and J ends, which lost 4 bases and 1 base, there was a span of 10 bases. The germline gives CDR1 LGHDT, CDR2 YNNKEL (reference sequence). Treatment noted: some 20 received Ad26.COV2.S at low or high dose, single or two shots; five or six received placebo; per-sample allocation not given. Each sample was drawn 63 days after the first injection (of vaccine or placebo).

The chain joins TRBV3-1 (or the pseudogene TRBV3-2) to TRBJ2-5, with D tentatively TRBD1 or TRBD2 (5 bases each). The input for sequencing was peripheral blood, taken in a trial of Ad26.COV2.S vaccine versus placebo. This clonotype originated in a person between 18 and 59 years old who received the Ad26.COV2.S COVID-19 vaccine or a placebo. This CDR3 is CASSRLGPQETQYF. The CDR3 coding sequence is TGTGCCAGCAGCCGTCTGGGACCCCAAGAGACCCAGTACTTC.